Listed here is a single T cell receptor beta chain. The data derive from a study of blood T cell repertoires in COVID-19. Study-level information: Acute and convalescent COVID-19 samples came from the United States, Italy and Spain. Sources were T cells, B-cell-depleted T cells, or PBMCs; the material itself was cDNA or gDNA.

Original methodology: Using reference gene primer amplification, nucleated cell counts were estimated. Clones were read by immunoSEQ multiplex PCR, and TCRdb kept only the in-frame ones, dropping some. Clonal size and the V and J genes are those of that table, whereas D and trimming came from the DNA. The repertoire holds 110,000 or so clones, with around 76% as singletons. The CDR3 extends over 16 amino acids. Germline CDR1 reads KGHDR; CDR2 reads SFDVKD. The trim removed 8 bases at V and 3 bases at J, leaving 13 bases unmatched. Input material: peripheral blood. This chain links TRBV24-1 with TRBJ2-7; TRBD1 agrees at 9 bases. This receptor was obtained from a woman aged 70 to 79 with acute or convalescent COVID-19. The CDR3 region has the DNA TGTGCCACCATCCCCCCCCGGGACAGGGCAAACTACGAGCAGTACTTC. Translating it yields CATIPPRDRANYEQYF.